These T cell receptor beta chains were read from a single sample in a study of blood T cells in healthy people across ages. TCRdb reanalysed the 5' RACE reads using MiXCR and keeps one entry per CDR3 protein. The sample has around 1.7 million distinct CDR3 sequences; about 28% are singletons. The sample consisted of blood. Source of these receptors: a woman aged 30 to 39 in good health. Both conserved end residues are part of each CDR3. Each record gives: D gene, clone size, V gene, J gene, CDR3 DNA, CDR3 protein. A D gene is named only where the DNA matches it firmly. Only some rows state a clone size, as once, few, many or a class for expanded clones.

D: -
size: few
V: TRBV12-3/TRBV12-4
J: TRBJ1-5
DNA: TGTGCCAGCAGTGAACCCAATAATCAGCCCCAGCATTTT
CDR3: CASSEPNNQPQHF

D: -
size: -
V: TRBV7-2
J: TRBJ2-7
DNA: TGTGCCAGCAGCTTAGCATCCAGACCCTACGAGCAGTACTTC
CDR3: CASSLASRPYEQYF

D: TRBD1
size: -
V: TRBV2
J: TRBJ1-4
DNA: TGTGCCAGCTCACAAGAGGGGGCGCTTGGTAATGAAAAACTGTTTTTT
CDR3: CASSQEGALGNEKLFF

D: TRBD2
size: -
V: TRBV18
J: TRBJ2-3
DNA: TGTGCCAGCTCACCACGAGCTAGCGGCCCCACAGATACGCAGTATTTT
CDR3: CASSPRASGPTDTQYF

D: -
size: -
V: TRBV2
J: TRBJ1-4
DNA: TGTGCCAGCAGCCCGCAGGGGAGGAGAGGGGATGAAAAACTGTTTTTT
CDR3: CASSPQGRRGDEKLFF

D: -
size: many
V: TRBV12-3/TRBV12-4
J: TRBJ1-2
DNA: TGTGCCAGCAGTCCCGGACCCTATGGCTACACCTTC
CDR3: CASSPGPYGYTF

D: -
size: many
V: TRBV6-6
J: TRBJ1-2
DNA: TGTGCCAGCAGTCCGGCGGTTAACTATGGCTACACCTTC
CDR3: CASSPAVNYGYTF

D: -
size: -
V: TRBV28
J: TRBJ1-4
DNA: TGTGCCAGCGGGATATCAGGGAATGAAAAACTGTTTTTT
CDR3: CASGISGNEKLFF

D: TRBD1
size: few
V: TRBV7-9
J: TRBJ1-5
DNA: TGTGCCAGCAGCCCCGGGACAGCGGATCAACCCCAGCATTTT
CDR3: CASSPGTADQPQHF

D: -
size: -
V: TRBV7-2
J: TRBJ1-2
DNA: TGTGCCAGCAACCTTGACCAGGGCCTATATGGCTACACCTTC
CDR3: CASNLDQGLYGYTF

D: -
size: -
V: TRBV5-1
J: TRBJ2-2
DNA: TGCGCCAGCAGCTTGGACACTCACACCGGGGAGCTGTTTTTT
CDR3: CASSLDTHTGELFF

D: -
size: few
V: TRBV18
J: TRBJ2-7
DNA: TGTGCCAGCTCACGGAGTCGTATTAAAACTCTTGGGCAGTACTTC
CDR3: CASSRSRIKTLGQYF